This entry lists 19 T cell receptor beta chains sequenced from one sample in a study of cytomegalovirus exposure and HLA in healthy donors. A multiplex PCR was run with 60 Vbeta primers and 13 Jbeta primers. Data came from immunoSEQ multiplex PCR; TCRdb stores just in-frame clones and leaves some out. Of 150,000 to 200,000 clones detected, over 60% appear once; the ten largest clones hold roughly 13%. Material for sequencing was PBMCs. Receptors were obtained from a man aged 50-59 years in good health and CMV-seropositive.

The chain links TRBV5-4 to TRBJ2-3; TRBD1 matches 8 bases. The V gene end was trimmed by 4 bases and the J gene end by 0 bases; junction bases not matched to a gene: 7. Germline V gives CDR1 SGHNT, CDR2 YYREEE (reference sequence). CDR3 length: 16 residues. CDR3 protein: CASSPPGGRSTDTQYF. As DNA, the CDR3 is TGTGCCAGCAGCCCTCCAGGGGGCCGTAGCACAGATACGCAGTATTTT.

The CDR3 loop is CASRAGGDYSGANVLTF. DNA for the CDR3: TGCGCCAGCAGAGCTGGGGGCGACTACTCTGGGGCCAACGTCCTGACTTTC. The chain carries TRBV5-1 and TRBJ2-6, with a possible D match to TRBD1 (6 bases). The germline gives CDR1 SGHRS, CDR2 YFSETQ. The CDR3 loop spans 17 amino acids. V shed 5 bases and J shed 0 bases, with 15 bases lying between them.

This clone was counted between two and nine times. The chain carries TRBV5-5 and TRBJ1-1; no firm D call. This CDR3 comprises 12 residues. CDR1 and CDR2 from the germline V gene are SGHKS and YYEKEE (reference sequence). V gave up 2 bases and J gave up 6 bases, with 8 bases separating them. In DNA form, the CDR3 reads TGTGCCAGCAGCTTTGAGGTCGCTGAAGCTTTCTTT. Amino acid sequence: CASSFEVAEAFF. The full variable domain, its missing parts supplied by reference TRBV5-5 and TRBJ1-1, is DAGVTQSPTHLIKTRGQQVTLRCSPISGHKSVSWYQQVLGQGPQFIFQYYEKEERGRGNFPDRFSARQFPNYSSELNVNALLLGDSALYLCASSFEVAEAFFGQGTRLTVV.

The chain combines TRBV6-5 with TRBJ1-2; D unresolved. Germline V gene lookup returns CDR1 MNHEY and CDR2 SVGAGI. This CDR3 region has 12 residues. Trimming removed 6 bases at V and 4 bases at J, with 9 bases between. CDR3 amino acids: CASSQDTYGYTF. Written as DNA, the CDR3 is TGTGCCAGCAGCCAAGACACCTATGGCTACACCTTC.

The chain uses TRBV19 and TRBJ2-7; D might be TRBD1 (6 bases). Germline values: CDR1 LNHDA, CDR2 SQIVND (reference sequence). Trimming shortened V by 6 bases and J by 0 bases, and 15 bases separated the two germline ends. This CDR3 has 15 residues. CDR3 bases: TGTGCCAGTAGCGGACGCGACAGGAGCTCCTACGAGCAGTACGTC. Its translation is CASSGRDRSSYEQYV.

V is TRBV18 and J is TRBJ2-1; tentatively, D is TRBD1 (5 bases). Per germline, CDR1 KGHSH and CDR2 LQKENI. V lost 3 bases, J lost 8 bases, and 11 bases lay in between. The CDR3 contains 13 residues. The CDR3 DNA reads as TGTGCCAGCTCACCGAACCAGGGTGATGAGCAGTTCTTC. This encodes CASSPNQGDEQFF.

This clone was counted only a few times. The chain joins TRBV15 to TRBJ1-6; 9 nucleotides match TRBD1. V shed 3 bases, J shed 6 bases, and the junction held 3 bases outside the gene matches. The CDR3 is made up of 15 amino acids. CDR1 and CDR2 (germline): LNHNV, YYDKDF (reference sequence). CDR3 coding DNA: TGTGCCACCAGCAGTGGACAGGGGCTTAATTCACCCCTCCACTTT. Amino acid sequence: CATSSGQGLNSPLHF. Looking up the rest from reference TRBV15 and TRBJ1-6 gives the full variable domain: DAMVIQNPRYQVTQFGKPVTLSCSQTLNHNVMYWYQQKSSQAPKLLFHYYDKDFNNEADTPDNFQSRRPNTSFCFLDIRSPGLGDTAMYLCATSSGQGLNSPLHFGNGTRLTVT.

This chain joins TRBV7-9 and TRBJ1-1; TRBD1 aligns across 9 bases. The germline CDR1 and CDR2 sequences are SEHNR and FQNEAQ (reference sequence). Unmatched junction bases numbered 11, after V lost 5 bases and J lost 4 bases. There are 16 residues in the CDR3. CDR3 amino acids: CASSAQTGGGSTEAFF. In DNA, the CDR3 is TGTGCCAGCAGCGCCCAGACAGGGGGTGGTTCCACTGAAGCTTTCTTT.

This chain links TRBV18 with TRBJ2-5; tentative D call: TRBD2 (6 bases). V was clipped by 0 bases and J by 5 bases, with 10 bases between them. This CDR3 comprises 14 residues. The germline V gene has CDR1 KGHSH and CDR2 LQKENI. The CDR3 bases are TGTGCCAGCTCACCACCGGAGGGTGTCGAGACCCAGTACTTC. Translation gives CASSPPEGVETQYF.

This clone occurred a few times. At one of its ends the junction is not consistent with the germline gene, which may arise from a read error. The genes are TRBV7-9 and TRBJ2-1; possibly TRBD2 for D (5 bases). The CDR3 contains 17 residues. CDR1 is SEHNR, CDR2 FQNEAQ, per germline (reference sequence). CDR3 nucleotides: TGTTCCAGCAGCTTAGGTTTCGGGATTAGCTCCTACAATGAGCAGTTCTTC. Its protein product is CSSSLGFGISSYNEQFF. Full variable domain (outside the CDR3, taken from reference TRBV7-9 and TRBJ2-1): DTGVSQNPRHKITKRGQNVTFRCDPISEHNRLYWYRQTLGQGPEFLTYFQNEAQLEKSRLLSDRFSAERPKGSFSTLEIQRTEQGDSAMYLCSSSLGFGISSYNEQFFGPGTRLTVL.

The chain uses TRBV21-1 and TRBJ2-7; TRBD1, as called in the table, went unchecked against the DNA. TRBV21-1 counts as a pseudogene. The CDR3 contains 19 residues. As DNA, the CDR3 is TGTGCCAGCAGAGGTGAATATGTTGGTAGTTCCAGGGGGCCCTACGAGCAGTACGTC. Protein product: CASRGEYVGSSRGPYEQYV.

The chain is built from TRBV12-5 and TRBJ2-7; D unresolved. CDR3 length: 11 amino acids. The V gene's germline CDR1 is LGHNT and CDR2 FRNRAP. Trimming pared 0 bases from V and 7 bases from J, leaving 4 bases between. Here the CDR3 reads CASGLVGEQYF. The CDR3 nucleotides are TGTGCTAGTGGTTTGGTCGGTGAGCAGTACTTC. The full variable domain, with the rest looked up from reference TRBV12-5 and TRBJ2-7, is DARVTQTPRHKVTEMGQEVTMRCQPILGHNTVFWYRQTMMQGLELLAYFRNRAPLDDSGMPKDRFSAEMPDATLATLKIQPSEPRDSAVYFCASGLVGEQYFGPGTRLTVT.

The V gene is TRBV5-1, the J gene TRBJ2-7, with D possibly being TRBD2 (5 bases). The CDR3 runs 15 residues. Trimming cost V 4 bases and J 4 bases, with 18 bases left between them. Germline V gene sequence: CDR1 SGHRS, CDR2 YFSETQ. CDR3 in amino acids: CASSSGTGFPYEQYF. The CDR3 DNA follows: TGCGCCAGCAGCAGTGGTACGGGGTTTCCATACGAGCAGTACTTC.

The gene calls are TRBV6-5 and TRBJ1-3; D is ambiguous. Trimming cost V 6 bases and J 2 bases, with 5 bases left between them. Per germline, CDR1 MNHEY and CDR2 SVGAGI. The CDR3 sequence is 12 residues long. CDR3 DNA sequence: TGTGCCAGCAGCCGCGCTGGAAACACCATATATTTT. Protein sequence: CASSRAGNTIYF.

CDR3 in DNA: TGTGCCAGCAGTGAGATAGACACCTCGAACACTGAAGCTTTCTTT. Translating gives CASSEIDTSNTEAFF. The chain employs TRBV6-1 and TRBJ1-1; D call uncertain. The ends were cut back, 3 bases at V and 1 base at J, with 12 bases in the middle. The CDR3 spans 15 residues. CDR1 is MNHNS and CDR2 is SASEGT in the germline V gene.

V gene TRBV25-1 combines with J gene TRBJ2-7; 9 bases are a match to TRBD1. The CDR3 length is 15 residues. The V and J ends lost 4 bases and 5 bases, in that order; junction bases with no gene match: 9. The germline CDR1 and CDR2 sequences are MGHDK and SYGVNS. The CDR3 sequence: CASSVLWGQGNEQYF. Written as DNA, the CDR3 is TGTGCCAGCAGTGTTCTATGGGGACAGGGCAACGAGCAGTACTTC.

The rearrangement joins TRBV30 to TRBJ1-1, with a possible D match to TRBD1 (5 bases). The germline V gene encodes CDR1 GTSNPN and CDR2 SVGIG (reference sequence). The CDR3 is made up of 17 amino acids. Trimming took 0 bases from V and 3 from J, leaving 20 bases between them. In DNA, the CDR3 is TGTGCCTGGAGTGTAAATGTTCAGGGCTGGGCGGACACTGAAGCTTTCTTT. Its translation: CAWSVNVQGWADTEAFF.

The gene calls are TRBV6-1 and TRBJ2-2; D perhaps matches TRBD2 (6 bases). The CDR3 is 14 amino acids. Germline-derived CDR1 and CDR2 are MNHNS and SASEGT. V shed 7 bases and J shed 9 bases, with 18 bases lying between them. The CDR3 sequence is CASTPRRGDRELFF. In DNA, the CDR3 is TGTGCCAGCACCCCTCGGAGGGGCGACCGGGAGCTGTTTTTT.

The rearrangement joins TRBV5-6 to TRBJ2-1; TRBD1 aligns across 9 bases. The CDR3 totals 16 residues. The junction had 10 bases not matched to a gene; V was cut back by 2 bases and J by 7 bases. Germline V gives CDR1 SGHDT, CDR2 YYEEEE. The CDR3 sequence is CASSFLTGTGYNEQFF. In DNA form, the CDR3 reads TGTGCCAGCAGCTTTCTCACCGGGACAGGGTATAATGAGCAGTTCTTC.